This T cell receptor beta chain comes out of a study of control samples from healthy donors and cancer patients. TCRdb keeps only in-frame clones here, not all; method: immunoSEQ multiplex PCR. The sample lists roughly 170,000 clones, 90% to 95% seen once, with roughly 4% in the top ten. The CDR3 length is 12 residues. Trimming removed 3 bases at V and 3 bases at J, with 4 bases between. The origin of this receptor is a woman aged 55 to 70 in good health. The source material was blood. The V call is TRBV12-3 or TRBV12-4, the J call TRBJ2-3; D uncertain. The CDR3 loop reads CASSFGTDTQYF. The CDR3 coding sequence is TGTGCCAGCAGTTTCGGGACAGATACGCAGTATTTT.